This T cell receptor beta chain was recorded in a study of T cells in Graves' hyperthyroidism and ophthalmopathy. Study findings and constraints: Ophthalmopathy was distinguished from stable hyperthyroidism by 13 V-J signatures. Most expanded thyroid clonotypes above 0.001 recurred in blood.

V gave up 6 bases and J gave up 0 bases; unmatched junction bases: 8. CDR3 size: 15 residues. Germline V CDR1 and CDR2: DFQATT, SNEGSKA (reference sequence). Remarks on this clonotype: What it binds is unknown.

Criteria for exclusion of patients were uncontrolled infection, other autoimmune disease, pregnancy or lactation. Diagnoses were established using clinical symptoms, serum thyroxine and TRAb, thyroid ultrasound and orbital computed tomography. Amplified regions were TCR beta CDR3 sequences from RNA transcripts. The HTBI primer set drove a first-round RT-PCR of the TCR CDR3. TCRdb used MiXCR to reprocess the multiplex PCR reads, holding one entry per CDR3 protein. The data hold around 660,000 distinct CDR3 sequences, with less than 45% observed a single time. The clonotype originates from an adult man with Graves' disease, either hyperthyroidism or ophthalmopathy (not recorded which). The chain has TRBV20-1 and TRBJ1-5; TRBD1 agrees at 7 bases. The sequencing sample was made of peripheral blood or thyroid tissue (not recorded which). In DNA form, the CDR3 reads TGCAGTGCCACCACCGGGACAGATAGCAATCAGCCCCAGCATTTT. It translates to CSATTGTDSNQPQHF.